These 17 T cell receptor beta chains share one sample of origin, sequenced in a study of blood T cell repertoires in COVID-19. Sequencing used immunoSEQ multiplex PCR; TCRdb keeps in-frame clones, though not all of them. Here the sample spans over 120,000 clones, about 92% being singletons. The sequenced sample consisted of peripheral blood. These receptors came from a human donor in a cohort sampled during active COVID-19.

V and J are TRBV5-6 and TRBJ1-3; 8 bases align to TRBD1. This CDR3 spans 16 amino acids. Germline trimming cut 4 bases from V and 8 bases from J; bases unmatched to any gene: 14. Looked up from germline, CDR1 is SGHDT and CDR2 is YYEEEE. Here the CDR3 DNA reads TGTGCCAGCAGCCAATTGAGGTGGACAGGGTTGGACACCATATATTTT. This codes for CASSQLRWTGLDTIYF.

The CDR3 loop is CASSPGDRAYNSPLHF. The CDR3 coding sequence is TGTGCCAGCAGCCCAGGGGACAGGGCCTATAATTCACCCCTCCACTTT. The rearrangement links TRBV7-2 to TRBJ1-6; 9 positions agree with TRBD1. Germline V gene lookup returns CDR1 SGHTA and CDR2 FQGNSA. The V gene end was trimmed by 5 bases and the J gene end by 2 bases; junction bases not matched to a gene: 4. The CDR3 has 16 residues.

The chain couples TRBV19 to TRBJ1-5, with TRBD1 matching 8 bases. The CDR3 spans 16 residues. CDR1 and CDR2 from the germline V gene are LNHDA and SQIVND (reference sequence). V was clipped by 3 bases and J by 0 bases; unmatched bases: 4. CDR3 DNA: TGTGCCAGTAGTATGAGACAGGGGCCTAGCAATCAGCCCCAGCATTTT. Its protein is CASSMRQGPSNQPQHF.

CDR3 nucleotide sequence: TGTGCCAGCAGCTTAGCGGGACAGCACCCCTATGGCTACACCTTC. This codes for CASSLAGQHPYGYTF. The genes are TRBV7-2 and TRBJ1-2; 7 bases line up with TRBD1. The germline CDR1 and CDR2 sequences are SGHTA and FQGNSA. The CDR3 consists of 15 residues. Unmatched junction bases numbered 5, after V lost 0 bases and J lost 4 bases. Full variable domain (rest looked up from reference TRBV7-2 and TRBJ1-2): GAGVSQSPSNKVTEKGKDVELRCDPISGHTALYWYRQSLGQGLEFLIYFQGNSAPDKSGLPSDRFSAERTGGSVSTLTIQRTQQEDSAVYLCASSLAGQHPYGYTFGSGTRLTVV.

The V gene is TRBV6-2 or TRBV6-3, the J gene TRBJ2-1; 14 bases are shared with TRBD2. Germline V gives CDR1 MNHEY, CDR2 SVGEGT. The V segment lost 4 bases and the J segment 9 bases; nucleotides outside the gene matches: 11. CDR3 length equals 17 residues. The CDR3: CASSWKRTSGGWTEQFF. The CDR3 DNA follows: TGTGCCAGCAGTTGGAAACGGACTAGCGGGGGGTGGACTGAGCAGTTCTTC.

V and J are TRBV12-5 and TRBJ2-7; maybe TRBD2 (6 bases). Trimming took 0 bases from V and 4 from J, leaving 22 bases between them. Germline assignment: CDR1 LGHNT and CDR2 FRNRAP. This CDR3 is built from 18 residues. DNA for the CDR3: TGTGCTAGTGGTTTGGTTATACTAGGGCGGGGAAGAACATACGAGCAGTACTTC. It encodes CASGLVILGRGRTYEQYF.

This chain links TRBV5-1 with TRBJ1-1, with TRBD1 identical over 10 bases. Per the germline V gene, CDR1 is SGHRS and CDR2 is YFSETQ. This CDR3 comprises 16 residues. Trimming at V came to 1 base and at J to 6 bases, leaving 9 bases not matched to a gene. CDR3 in DNA: TGCGCCAGCAGCTTGAGGTGGGGACAGGGGTCCGCTGAAGCTTTCTTT. Protein: CASSLRWGQGSAEAFF. The entire variable domain, with the rest obtained from reference TRBV5-1 and TRBJ1-1, is as follows: KAGVTQTPRYLIKTRGQQVTLSCSPISGHRSVSWYQQTPGQGLQFLFEYFSETQRNKGNFPGRFSGRQFSNSRSEMNVSTLELGDSALYLCASSLRWGQGSAEAFFGQGTRLTVV.

The chain carries TRBV4-3 and TRBJ2-6; TRBD1 might be the D (6 bases). Per germline, CDR1 LGHNA and CDR2 YSLEER. The CDR3 loop spans 16 amino acids. The V end lost 0 bases, the J end lost 0 bases, and 6 bases lay between the germline ends. DNA of the CDR3: TGCGCCAGCAGCCAAGAGGGACACTCTGGGGCCAACGTCCTGACTTTC. It specifies CASSQEGHSGANVLTF.

This sequence joins TRBV4-2 and TRBJ1-2; D perhaps matches TRBD1 (5 bases). Trimming pared 0 bases from V and 2 bases from J, leaving 13 bases between. Germline values: CDR1 LGHNA, CDR2 YNFKEQ. The CDR3 length is 16 residues. CDR3 in DNA: TGTGCCAGCAGCCAAGATCTGTGGGACTTGAACTATGGCTACACCTTC. As protein: CASSQDLWDLNYGYTF.

The chain has TRBV4-2 and TRBJ2-5; 10 nucleotides line up with TRBD2. V lost 4 bases to trimming and J lost 4 bases; unmatched junction nucleotides: 3. This CDR3 region has 14 residues. Germline CDR1 and CDR2: LGHNA and YNFKEQ. CDR3 DNA: TGTGCCAGCAGCCGAGCGGGGGGGGTAGAGACCCAGTACTTC. Amino acids: CASSRAGGVETQYF.

This chain connects TRBV18 to TRBJ2-2; 9 bases line up with TRBD1. V shed 5 bases and J 7 bases; nucleotides not matched to a gene: 5. This CDR3 contains 14 residues. Germline CDR1 and CDR2: KGHSH and LQKENI. Here the CDR3 DNA reads TGTGCCAGCTCAGGGGACAGGGAAGTCGGGGAGCTGTTTTTT. Residues: CASSGDREVGELFF.

V usage is TRBV3-1 (or the pseudogene TRBV3-2) and J usage is TRBJ1-6; perhaps TRBD1 as D (6 bases). The CDR3 length is 16 residues. With 4 bases removed from V and 8 bases from J, the gap between germline ends came to 18 bases. The germline V gene encodes CDR1 LGHDT and CDR2 YNNKEL (reference sequence). CDR3 coding DNA: TGTGCCAGCAGCCCTTTAGGGGGGGCTGGGGATTCACCCCTCCACTTT. Its translation: CASSPLGGAGDSPLHF.

This clone was picked up one time. The V call is TRBV25-1, the J call TRBJ1-4; 8 bases align to TRBD1. The ends lost 10 bases at V and 1 base at J; junction bases unmatched: 5. CDR3 size: 14 residues. Germline values: CDR1 MGHDK, CDR2 SYGVNS. CDR3 nucleotides: TGTGCCACCGGACAGGGTGGAACTAATGAAAAACTGTTTTTT. Encoded protein: CATGQGGTNEKLFF.

The chain employs TRBV14 and TRBJ2-5, with TRBD1 matching over 10 bases. The CDR3 extends over 17 amino acids. Germline V gene sequence: CDR1 SGHDN, CDR2 FVKESK. With 4 bases clipped from V and 4 bases from J, the junction kept 12 bases outside the gene matches. The CDR3 sequence: CASSRDRGRVSRETQYF. CDR3 in DNA: TGTGCCAGCAGCCGCGACAGGGGGCGAGTATCAAGAGAGACCCAGTACTTC.

The V and J genes are TRBV5-1 and TRBJ1-4; D unclear. Deletions cut 0 bases from V and 1 base from J, with 7 bases between. Germline-derived CDR1 and CDR2 are SGHRS and YFSETQ. CDR3 length: 15 amino acids. CDR3 sequence (DNA): TGCGCCAGCAGCTTGGGAGGCAGAACTAATGAAAAACTGTTTTTT. Translating it yields CASSLGGRTNEKLFF.

The CDR3 is CASSPMREGLSYGYTF. CDR3 sequence (DNA): TGTGCCAGCTCACCGATGCGGGAAGGTCTCTCCTATGGCTACACCTTC. This rearrangement joins TRBV18 to TRBJ1-2; no firm D call. Germline-derived CDR1 and CDR2 are KGHSH and LQKENI. The V end was cut by 3 bases, the J end by 4 bases, with 18 bases between. The CDR3 extends over 16 amino acids. Supplemented by reference TRBV18 and TRBJ1-2, the full variable domain reads NAGVMQNPRHLVRRRGQEARLRCSPMKGHSHVYWYRQLPEEGLKFMVYLQKENIIDESGMPKERFSAEFPKEGPSILRIQQVVRGDSAAYFCASSPMREGLSYGYTFGSGTRLTVV.

The gene calls are TRBV5-1 and TRBJ2-3, with D possibly matching TRBD2 (6 bases). V was trimmed by 1 base and J by 5 bases, leaving 11 bases between them. The germline CDR1 and CDR2 sequences are SGHRS and YFSETQ. There are 14 residues in the CDR3. The CDR3 spells CASSLLAGQDTQYF. As DNA, the CDR3 is TGCGCCAGCAGCTTGCTCGCGGGGCAAGATACGCAGTATTTT.